Listed below are T cell receptor beta chains from one sample, sequenced in a study of OX40 agonist ivuxolimab in advanced cancers. Sequenced by immunoSEQ multiplex PCR; TCRdb stores in-frame clones only, minus some. The data contain approximately 45,000 clones, approximately 85% of them singletons. The sample was CD4+ or CD8+ T cells sorted from blood, taken in a trial of the OX40 agonist ivuxolimab. The receptors here all came from an adult with an advanced solid tumor such as melanoma, head and neck, liver or kidney cancer. Each CDR3 is given with its conserved first and last residue. D genes are given only for firm matches.

CASSDDGRPNAYEQYF	TGCGCCAGCAGCGACGACGGGAGACCGAACGCCTACGAGCAGTACTTC	TRBV4-1	TRBJ2-7	.
CASSRARANTGELFF	TGTGCCAGTAGTCGGGCGCGTGCTAACACCGGGGAGCTGTTTTTT	TRBV19	TRBJ2-2	.
CASSLVLQGSSYEQYF	TGTGCCAGCAGCTTAGTATTGCAGGGAAGCTCCTACGAGCAGTACTTC	TRBV7-2	TRBJ2-7	.
CASPGRSYYGYTF	TGTGCCAGCCCGGGCAGATCCTACTATGGCTACACCTTC	TRBV6-1	TRBJ1-2	.
CATRTPRGQETQYF	TGTGCCACCCGGACCCCCAGGGGGCAAGAGACCCAGTACTTC	TRBV7-9	TRBJ2-5	TRBD1
CASSEAERRTTGNTIYF	TGTGCCAGCAGTGAAGCGGAGAGACGGACTACTGGAAACACCATATATTTT	TRBV6-1	TRBJ1-3	.
CASSQSPQGEQYF	TGCGCCAGCAGCCAAAGCCCACAGGGAGAGCAGTACTTC	TRBV4-1	TRBJ2-7	.
CASAKGGLLEQYF	TGTGCCAGCGCCAAGGGGGGCCTCCTCGAGCAGTACTTC	TRBV6-5	TRBJ2-7	.
CASSPLGTGLGEQYF	TGTGCCAGCAGCCCTTTGGGGACAGGGCTTGGGGAGCAGTACTTC	TRBV6-6	TRBJ2-7	TRBD1
CATSRDGAGAGNTIYF	TGTGCCACCAGCAGAGACGGCGCAGGGGCTGGAAACACCATATATTTT	TRBV15	TRBJ1-3	.
CASSPRLSETQYF	TGTGCCAGCTCACCTAGACTATCTGAGACCCAGTACTTC	TRBV18	TRBJ2-5	.
CAWTHGGIGTGELFF	TGTGCCTGGACCCACGGGGGGATCGGAACCGGGGAGCTGTTTTTT	TRBV30	TRBJ2-2	TRBD2
CASSVALGGGAYTGELFF	TGTGCCAGCAGCGTGGCTTTAGGCGGGGGGGCGTACACCGGGGAGCTGTTTTTT	TRBV9	TRBJ2-2	TRBD2
CASSRGLAGGSTGELFF	TGTGCCAGTAGTAGGGGACTAGCGGGAGGTAGCACCGGGGAGCTGTTTTTT	TRBV19	TRBJ2-2	TRBD2
CASKPVSSYNSPLHF	TGTGCAAGCAAGCCTGTTAGCTCCTATAATTCACCCCTCCACTTT	TRBV28	TRBJ1-6	.
CASSLGSLVSGNTIYF	TGTGCCAGCAGCTTAGGTTCACTTGTCTCTGGAAACACCATATATTTT	TRBV7-9	TRBJ1-3	.
CASSFTGYEQPQHF	TGTGCCAGCAGTTTTACAGGGTATGAGCAGCCCCAGCATTTT	TRBV27	TRBJ1-5	.
CASSNPGNTEAFF	TGTGCCAGCAGCAACCCAGGGAACACTGAAGCTTTCTTT	TRBV5-4	TRBJ1-1	.
CASSTWTGGGTGGYTF	TGTGCCAGCAGCACTTGGACAGGGGGCGGGACAGGTGGCTACACCTTC	TRBV7-2	TRBJ1-2	TRBD1
CASSYLGQPNSGNTIYF	TGTGCCAGCAGCTACCTCGGACAGCCCAACTCTGGAAACACCATATATTTT	TRBV7-9	TRBJ1-3	.
CASSSSGAAHQETQYF	TGCGCCAGCAGTTCGAGCGGGGCGGCGCATCAAGAGACCCAGTACTTC	TRBV10-1	TRBJ2-5	TRBD2